This TCR beta chain was found in a study of blood T cell repertoires in COVID-19. Study summary: Specimens from acute and convalescent COVID-19 originated in the United States, Italy and Spain.

Germline V gene data show CDR1 as SGHNT and CDR2 as YYREEE (reference sequence). After removal of 3 bases from V and 5 bases from J, the junction contained 6 bases not matched to a gene. The CDR3 has 16 amino acids. Per the original methods: It was from reference gene primer amplification that nucleated cell counts were estimated. TCRdb keeps only in-frame clones here, not all; method: immunoSEQ multiplex PCR. The D gene and trimming were derived from the DNA, and the V and J assignments and clone size from that table. Among over 400,000 clones listed, around 85% were seen once. The sample was PBMCs or T cells enriched from blood (not recorded which). The chain carries TRBV5-4 and TRBJ2-2; TRBD2 agrees at 11 bases. This receptor was obtained from a woman aged 60-75 years who had recovered from COVID-19. The CDR3 sequence: CASSSRLAGITGELFF. The CDR3 bases are TGTGCCAGCAGCTCTCGACTAGCGGGGATTACCGGGGAGCTGTTTTTT.